The present T cell receptor (beta chain) was sequenced within a study of cytomegalovirus exposure and HLA in healthy donors. Primers: 60 Vbeta forward and 13 Jbeta reverse. Data came from immunoSEQ multiplex PCR; TCRdb stores just in-frame clones and leaves some out. This table holds some 130,000 clones, about 76% found once. The CDR3 is 16 amino acids. The sequence came from a man aged 18 to 30 in good health and CMV-seronegative. Sequencing input: PBMCs. The chain combines TRBV1 with TRBJ2-3; TRBD2 is taken as the D call from the table, unchecked against the DNA. TRBV1 is a listed pseudogene. DNA for the CDR3: TGCACCAGCAGCCAAGGACTAGCGGGGGGGCCATATACGCAGTATTTT. Residues: CTSSQGLAGGPYTQYF.